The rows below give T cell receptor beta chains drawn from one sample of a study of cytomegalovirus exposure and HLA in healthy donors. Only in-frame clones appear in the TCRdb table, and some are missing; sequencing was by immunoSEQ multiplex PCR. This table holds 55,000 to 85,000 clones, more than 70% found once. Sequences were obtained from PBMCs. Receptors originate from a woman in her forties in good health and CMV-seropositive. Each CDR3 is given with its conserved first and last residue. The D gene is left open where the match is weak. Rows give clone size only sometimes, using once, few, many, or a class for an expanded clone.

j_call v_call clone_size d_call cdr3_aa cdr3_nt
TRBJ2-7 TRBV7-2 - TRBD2 CASSFRASGGIGTYEQYF TGTGCCAGCAGCTTCCGGGCTAGCGGGGGGATAGGGACCTACGAGCAGTACTTC
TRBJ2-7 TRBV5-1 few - CASSLGSGLSYEQYF TGCGCCAGCAGCTTGGGTAGCGGCCTCTCCTACGAGCAGTACTTC
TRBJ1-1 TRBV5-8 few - CASRTWSRTEAFF TGTGCCAGCAGGACTTGGTCGAGAACTGAAGCTTTCTTT
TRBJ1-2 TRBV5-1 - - CASSLVAEPNYGYTF TGCGCCAGCAGCTTGGTCGCAGAACCTAACTATGGCTACACCTTC
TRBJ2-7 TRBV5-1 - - CASLRDQGSYEQYF TGCGCCAGCCTAAGAGATCAGGGATCCTACGAGCAGTACTTC
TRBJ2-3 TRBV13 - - CASSPRGWGNRDTQYF TGTGCCAGCAGCCCGCGGGGCTGGGGGAATAGAGATACGCAGTATTTT
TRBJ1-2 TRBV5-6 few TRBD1 CASSRYLEQGNYGYTF TGTGCCAGCAGCCGATATCTGGAACAGGGGAACTATGGCTACACCTTC
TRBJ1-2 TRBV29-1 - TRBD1 CSVQGQGAIPTSGYTF TGCAGCGTCCAAGGACAGGGGGCAATCCCAACTAGTGGCTACACCTTC
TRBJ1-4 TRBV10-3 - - CAISTTGNEKLFF TGTGCCATCAGTACCACAGGGAATGAAAAACTGTTTTTT
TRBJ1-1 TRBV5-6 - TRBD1 CASSPDVGQGDTEAFF TGTGCCAGCAGCCCGGACGTGGGACAGGGGGACACTGAAGCTTTCTTT
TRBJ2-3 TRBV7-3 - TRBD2 CASSLSSQRGGGDTQYF TGTGCCAGCAGCCTAAGTTCCCAGCGGGGAGGCGGGGATACGCAGTATTTT
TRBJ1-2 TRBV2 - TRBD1 CASTPRQGAYGYTF TGTGCCAGCACCCCTAGACAGGGGGCGTATGGCTACACCTTC
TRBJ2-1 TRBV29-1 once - CSVEGGPLNAYNEQFF TGCAGCGTTGAAGGGGGCCCATTAAATGCCTACAATGAGCAGTTCTTC
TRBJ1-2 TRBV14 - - CASSPTVSYGYTF TGTGCCAGCAGCCCGACAGTCAGCTATGGCTACACCTTC
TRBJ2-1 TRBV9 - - CASSPTRSEQFF TGTGCCAGCAGCCCGACTAGGAGTGAGCAGTTCTTC
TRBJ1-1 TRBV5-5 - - CASRLTVGTEAFF TGTGCCAGCAGACTGACAGTTGGGACTGAAGCTTTCTTT
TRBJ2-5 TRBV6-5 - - CASRPRVGYPETQYF TGTGCCAGCAGACCCCGGGTTGGATACCCAGAGACCCAGTACTTC
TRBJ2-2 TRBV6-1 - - CASSEGTGRAGELFF TGTGCCAGCAGTGAAGGGACAGGGAGGGCCGGGGAGCTGTTTTTT
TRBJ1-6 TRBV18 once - CASSPEQGNSPLHF TGTGCCAGCTCACCGGAACAGGGCAATTCACCCCTCCACTTT
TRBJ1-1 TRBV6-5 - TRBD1 CASSRQGFTEAFF TGTGCCAGCAGTAGACAGGGCTTCACTGAAGCTTTCTTT
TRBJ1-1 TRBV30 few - CAWSLLTVNTEAFF TGTGCCTGGAGTCTTCTGACTGTGAACACTGAAGCTTTCTTT